A selection of T cell receptor beta chains follows, all from one sample in a study of CD4+ T cells in melanoma. The data were produced by immunoSEQ multiplex PCR, yet TCRdb's version contains in-frame clones alone and is incomplete. The sample gives about 140,000 clones, 80% to 95% of which show up once; less than 2% is in the top ten. Every receptor here comes from a human donor with melanoma. CDR3s include the opening cysteine and the closing phenylalanine or tryptophan. D genes are given only for firm matches. A row's size may be missing; if present it is once, few, many or a size class.

size: -
J: TRBJ2-5
V: TRBV25-1
D: -
DNA: TGTGCCAGCAGTGAAGGCCAAGGGCGGGAGACCCAGTACTTC
CDR3: CASSEGQGRETQYF

size: once
J: TRBJ2-5
V: TRBV18
D: TRBD1
DNA: TGTGCCAGCAACCGCTACGAGACCGGGACAGGGAGGGGAGGAGGGACCCAGTACTTC
CDR3: CASNRYETGTGRGGGTQYF

size: -
J: TRBJ1-1
V: TRBV7-8
D: -
DNA: TGTGCCAGCAGCCGAGGGTCGTTCGGGGAAGCTTTCTTT
CDR3: CASSRGSFGEAFF

size: -
J: TRBJ1-1
V: TRBV5-1
D: TRBD1
DNA: TGCGCCAGCAGCTTGCAAGGGGGCGGCGAAGCTTTCTTT
CDR3: CASSLQGGGEAFF

size: -
J: TRBJ1-2
V: TRBV5-8
D: -
DNA: TGTGCCAGCAGCCCCTCTTGGTATGGCTACACCTTC
CDR3: CASSPSWYGYTF

size: -
J: TRBJ2-7
V: TRBV14
D: -
DNA: TGTGCCAGCAGCCAAGTCATCTTAGGAGAATACCACGAGCAGTACTTC
CDR3: CASSQVILGEYHEQYF

size: -
J: TRBJ2-2
V: TRBV7-3
D: -
DNA: TGTGCCAGCAGCTTAAGCGGGGCCATGGAGCTGTTTTTT
CDR3: CASSLSGAMELFF

size: -
J: TRBJ2-1
V: TRBV5-1
D: -
DNA: TGCGCCAGCGCCCTCGAGACAGGGAGGGTCCGTTTGGAGCAGTTCTTC
CDR3: CASALETGRVRLEQFF

size: -
J: TRBJ1-2
V: TRBV7-2
D: TRBD1
DNA: TGTGCCAGCAGCTTAGCCCGGACAGGGGATGGCTACACCTTC
CDR3: CASSLARTGDGYTF

size: -
J: TRBJ1-5
V: TRBV9
D: -
DNA: TGTGCCAGCAGCGTCCGGAGTACAGGGCCGCGTCAGCCCCAGCATTTT
CDR3: CASSVRSTGPRQPQHF

size: once
J: TRBJ1-2
V: TRBV5-8
D: -
DNA: TGTGCCAGCAGCTTGGTCGACAGCTCTAACTATGGCTACACCTTC
CDR3: CASSLVDSSNYGYTF

size: -
J: TRBJ1-1
V: TRBV5-1
D: TRBD1
DNA: TGCGCCAGCAGCTTGATGGGACAGGGGGCAGACACTGAAGCTTTCTTT
CDR3: CASSLMGQGADTEAFF

size: once
J: TRBJ1-3
V: TRBV2
D: -
DNA: TGTGCCAGCAGTGGAGGGGGGCTCTCTGGAAACACCATATATTTT
CDR3: CASSGGGLSGNTIYF

size: -
J: TRBJ2-7
V: TRBV18
D: TRBD1
DNA: TGTGCCAGCTCACCCGGAACAGGGGGCAACTCTATTGAGCAGTACTTC
CDR3: CASSPGTGGNSIEQYF

size: -
J: TRBJ2-2
V: TRBV27
D: -
DNA: TGTGCCAGCAGGAGGGTTGCTACGGCCGGGGAGCTGTTTTTT
CDR3: CASRRVATAGELFF

size: -
J: TRBJ1-1
V: TRBV2
D: -
DNA: TGTGCCAGCAAACCGACAGAGAACACTGAAGCTTTCTTT
CDR3: CASKPTENTEAFF

size: -
J: TRBJ2-3
V: TRBV11-2
D: TRBD2
DNA: TGTGCCAGCAGCGCGGGGACTAGCGGGGGATCAGATACGCAGTATTTT
CDR3: CASSAGTSGGSDTQYF

size: -
J: TRBJ1-1
V: TRBV6-6
D: -
DNA: TGTGCCAGCAGGGCAGCCGGGCTTACCTTT
CDR3: CASRAAGLTF

size: once
J: TRBJ2-7
V: TRBV7-9
D: -
DNA: TGTGCCAGCAGCCCTGGGGTCGCGGTGGGACGGTACTTC
CDR3: CASSPGVAVGRYF

size: -
J: TRBJ1-5
V: TRBV27
D: TRBD1
DNA: TGTGCCAGCAGGACAGGGTCCCAGCCCCAGCATTTT
CDR3: CASRTGSQPQHF

size: once
J: TRBJ2-3
V: TRBV27
D: TRBD2
DNA: TGTGCCAGCAGTACCAATAGCGGGGGGGATACGCAGTATTTT
CDR3: CASSTNSGGDTQYF

size: -
J: TRBJ2-7
V: TRBV6-6
D: TRBD1
DNA: TGTGCCAGCAGTTACGACAGGGTTTCCTACGAGCAGTACTTC
CDR3: CASSYDRVSYEQYF

size: -
J: TRBJ2-5
V: TRBV6-5
D: -
DNA: TGTGCCAGCAGTGTAAGACTGAAAGAGACCCAGTACTTC
CDR3: CASSVRLKETQYF

size: -
J: TRBJ2-5
V: TRBV7-9
D: -
DNA: TGTGCCAGCAGCTTAGGCGCTAAGCGGGAGACCCAGTACTTC
CDR3: CASSLGAKRETQYF

size: once
J: TRBJ2-5
V: TRBV10-3
D: TRBD2
DNA: TGTGCCATCAACCAGCGGGGGGCGCAAGAGACCCAGTACTTC
CDR3: CAINQRGAQETQYF

size: -
J: TRBJ2-5
V: TRBV20-1
D: -
DNA: TGCAGTGCTAGTGACGGCGAGACCCAGTACTTC
CDR3: CSASDGETQYF

size: -
J: TRBJ2-7
V: TRBV5-1
D: TRBD1
DNA: TGCGCCAGCAGCTCCGGGACAGCCTACGAGCAGTACTTC
CDR3: CASSSGTAYEQYF

size: once
J: TRBJ1-2
V: TRBV7-6
D: TRBD1
DNA: TGTGCCAGCAGCTTAGCGGGACAGCGCTATGGCTACACCTTC
CDR3: CASSLAGQRYGYTF

size: -
J: TRBJ2-5
V: TRBV5-1
D: TRBD2
DNA: TGCGCCAGCAGCTTGGGGCTAGCGGGGGGAGAGACCCAGTACTTC
CDR3: CASSLGLAGGETQYF

size: -
J: TRBJ1-2
V: TRBV30
D: TRBD1
DNA: TGTGCCTGGAGTTTAAGTTCGAGCGACAGGGGCTATGGCTACACCTTC
CDR3: CAWSLSSSDRGYGYTF

size: once
J: TRBJ2-3
V: TRBV2
D: TRBD2
DNA: TGTGCCAGCAGTGAAGTCAGCGGGGGAGCAGATACGCAGTATTTT
CDR3: CASSEVSGGADTQYF

size: once
J: TRBJ2-4
V: TRBV4-2
D: -
DNA: TGTGCCAGCAGCCAAGATATGGGGAGCCCAGCCAAAAACATTCAGTACTTC
CDR3: CASSQDMGSPAKNIQYF

size: -
J: TRBJ2-1
V: TRBV7-9
D: TRBD1
DNA: TGTGCCAGCAGCCCATGGATCGGGACAGGGGGCGATGAGCAGTTCTTC
CDR3: CASSPWIGTGGDEQFF

size: -
J: TRBJ2-5
V: TRBV5-1
D: -
DNA: TGCGCCAGCAGCTTGGTCTCCGGGGCCGATCAAGAGACCCAGTACTTC
CDR3: CASSLVSGADQETQYF

size: -
J: TRBJ2-5
V: TRBV6-5
D: -
DNA: TGTGCCAGCTCCCCGGATGCAGGGTACAGGGAGACCCAGTACTTC
CDR3: CASSPDAGYRETQYF